These 23 T cell receptor beta chains share one sample of origin, sequenced in a study of cytomegalovirus exposure and HLA in healthy donors. PCR employed 60 Vbeta and 13 Jbeta primers. TCRdb's table, derived via immunoSEQ multiplex PCR, lists solely in-frame clones and lacks some. The sample includes approximately 180,000 clones, approximately 12% of them seen just once. The source material was PBMCs. The receptors here all came from a man in his fifties or sixties in good health and CMV-seropositive.

This clone was detected only a few times. The chain employs TRBV20-1 and TRBJ1-1; unclear D gene. CDR3 length equals 11 residues. V shed 6 bases and J shed 1 base, with 6 bases lying between them. Germline V gene lookup returns CDR1 DFQATT and CDR2 SNEGSKA (reference sequence). In DNA form, the CDR3 reads TGCAGTGCCTACAGGAACACTGAAGCTTTCTTT. It translates to CSAYRNTEAFF.

This clone turned up a few times. The genes are TRBV29-1 and TRBJ2-3; 15 bases are a match to TRBD2. Trimming removed 0 bases from V and 5 bases from J; junction bases left unmatched: 9. This CDR3 region has 18 residues. Germline lookup yields CDR1 SQVTM and CDR2 ANQGSEA. This CDR3 reads CSVEDPRTSGGAVDTQYF. The CDR3 coding sequence is TGCAGCGTTGAAGATCCGAGGACTAGCGGGGGGGCCGTAGATACGCAGTATTTT.

This chain links TRBV10-3 with TRBJ2-7; D possibly corresponds to TRBD2 (6 bases). This CDR3 comprises 12 residues. Germline V gives CDR1 ENHRY, CDR2 SYGVKD. V was trimmed by 6 bases and J by 6 bases, leaving 12 bases between them. The CDR3 nucleotides read TGTGCCATCAGCGCCGGGGGTTTCGAGCAGTACGTC. The encoded protein is CAISAGGFEQYV.

In this sample, this clone turned up a few times. This chain connects TRBV4-3 to TRBJ2-2; tentative D call: TRBD2 (6 bases). Germline lookup yields CDR1 LGHNA and CDR2 YSLEER. V shed 0 bases and J shed 7 bases, with 15 bases lying between them. The CDR3 has 16 amino acids. CDR3 loop: CASSQDRTRGGGELFF. The CDR3 DNA follows: TGCGCCAGCAGCCAAGATCGCACTCGGGGAGGCGGGGAGCTGTTTTTT.

For this clone: Other DNA sequences from this sample encode an identical CDR3 as well. CDR3 sequence reads: CARPPRGTEAFF. In nucleotides, the CDR3 is TGTGCCAGGCCCCCCCGGGGCACTGAAGCTTTCTTT. The chain uses TRBV6-7 and TRBJ1-1; D remains unclear. TRBV6-7 is treated as an ORF (open reading frame) with a function not yet certain. V was pared by 9 bases and J by 4 bases, with 12 bases between. CDR3 length: 12 residues.

This chain uses TRBV5-1 with TRBJ2-2; no reliable D call. The CDR3 spans 13 residues. The ends were cut back, 4 bases at V and 1 base at J, with 5 bases in the middle. CDR1 and CDR2 (germline): SGHRS, YFSETQ. The CDR3 region is CASSPQNTGELFF. The CDR3 nucleotides are TGCGCCAGCAGCCCCCAGAACACCGGGGAGCTGTTTTTT. The variable domain in full, completed from reference TRBV5-1 and TRBJ2-2, reads KAGVTQTPRYLIKTRGQQVTLSCSPISGHRSVSWYQQTPGQGLQFLFEYFSETQRNKGNFPGRFSGRQFSNSRSEMNVSTLELGDSALYLCASSPQNTGELFFGEGSRLTVL.

This clone has a handful of counts. The V gene is TRBV5-1, the J gene TRBJ1-6; 7 bases are shared with TRBD1. Looked up from germline, CDR1 is SGHRS and CDR2 is YFSETQ. The trim removed 1 base at V and 7 bases at J, leaving 2 bases unmatched. The CDR3 consists of 14 residues. The CDR3 sequence: CASSLTGANSPLHF. In DNA form, the CDR3 reads TGCGCCAGCAGCTTGACAGGGGCGAATTCACCCCTCCACTTT. Looking up the rest from reference TRBV5-1 and TRBJ1-6 gives the full variable domain: KAGVTQTPRYLIKTRGQQVTLSCSPISGHRSVSWYQQTPGQGLQFLFEYFSETQRNKGNFPGRFSGRQFSNSRSEMNVSTLELGDSALYLCASSLTGANSPLHFGNGTRLTVT.

The rearrangement uses TRBV7-2 and TRBJ2-5, with D possibly TRBD2 on 5 matching bases. The CDR3 has 12 residues. CDR1 SGHTA and CDR2 FQGNSA come from the germline V gene. V was shortened by 5 bases and J by 9 bases, with 13 bases between the two germline ends. The DNA of the CDR3 is TGTGCCAGCAGCATTACCGAGGGCGCCCAGTACTTC. Amino acids: CASSITEGAQYF.

This clone has a handful of counts. CDR3 region: CATSRDRSSNQPQHF. CDR3 coding DNA: TGTGCCACCAGCAGAGATCGGAGTAGCAATCAGCCCCAGCATTTT. The rearrangement uses TRBV15 and TRBJ1-5; no definite D call. CDR3 length: 15 residues. In germline, CDR1 is LNHNV, CDR2 YYDKDF (reference sequence). V dropped 0 bases and J dropped 0 bases, with 6 bases sitting between them.

On this clone itself: This CDR3 is also generated by other DNA sequences in the sample. The rearrangement links TRBV28 to TRBJ1-2; D ambiguous. V lost 2 bases and J 8 bases, leaving 9 bases between the germline ends. The CDR3 is 12 residues long. Germline V gives CDR1 MDHEN, CDR2 SYDVKM. This CDR3 is CASSLGRGGYTF. The CDR3 DNA is TGTGCCAGCAGTTTAGGTCGAGGCGGCTACACCTTC.

The chain is built from TRBV4-3 and TRBJ2-7; tentative D call: TRBD2 (5 bases). Germline CDR1 and CDR2: LGHNA and YSLEER. The CDR3 totals 15 residues. The V end was cut by 0 bases, the J end by 6 bases, with 15 bases between. CDR3: CASSQETTRAGEQYF. The CDR3 DNA reads TGCGCCAGCAGCCAAGAAACGACACGGGCGGGCGAGCAGTACTTC.

The genes are TRBV7-2 and TRBJ1-1; 8 nucleotides align to TRBD1. The CDR3 consists of 15 residues. V lost 5 bases to trimming and J lost 0 bases; unmatched junction nucleotides: 5. Per the germline V gene, CDR1 is SGHTA and CDR2 is FQGNSA. CDR3 DNA: TGTGCCAGCAGCCGGGGGGACAGGATGAACACTGAAGCTTTCTTT. It specifies CASSRGDRMNTEAFF.

This clone was seen only a few times. This rearrangement joins TRBV4-3 to TRBJ1-6; D is unresolved. Trimming stripped 1 base from V and 7 bases from J, with 14 bases between. CDR1 LGHNA and CDR2 YSLEER come from the germline V gene. The CDR3 contains 16 residues. DNA of the CDR3: TGCGCCAGCAGCCAAGGAGGGCGTCAGATCAATTCACCCCTCCACTTT. It codes for CASSQGGRQINSPLHF.

This clone has only a few counts. This rearrangement joins TRBV5-6 to TRBJ2-2, with TRBD1 matching 10 bases. Germline V lookup: CDR1 SGHDT, CDR2 YYEEEE. There are 16 residues in the CDR3. J lost 5 bases, V lost 1 base, and 5 bases had no gene match. Here the CDR3 DNA reads TGTGCCAGCAGCTTGATAAGACAGGGGGCAACCGGGGAGCTGTTTTTT. This encodes CASSLIRQGATGELFF. The whole variable domain, remainder taken from reference TRBV5-6 and TRBJ2-2, is DAGVTQSPTHLIKTRGQQVTLRCSPKSGHDTVSWYQQALGQGPQFIFQYYEEEERQRGNFPDRFSGHQFPNYSSELNVNALLLGDSALYLCASSLIRQGATGELFFGEGSRLTVL.

This clone was counted between two and nine times. The chain employs TRBV5-1 and TRBJ1-2; a possible D gene is TRBD1 (5 bases). Germline V gives CDR1 SGHRS, CDR2 YFSETQ. V gave up 1 base and J gave up 2 bases, with 12 bases separating them. CDR3 length: 15 residues. This CDR3 is CASSLSAGQNYGYTF. The CDR3 coding sequence is TGCGCCAGCAGCTTGAGTGCCGGACAAAACTATGGCTACACCTTC.

The sample holds a few counts of this clone. V is TRBV6-5 and J is TRBJ2-7, with D tentatively TRBD1 (7 bases). CDR3 length equals 13 residues. Germline V lookup: CDR1 MNHEY, CDR2 SVGAGI. The V gene lost 5 bases and the J gene lost 2 bases, with 10 bases spanning the gap. In DNA, the CDR3 is TGTGCCAGCAGTCAGGGGGGCCCCTACGAGCAGTACGTC. It encodes CASSQGGPYEQYV.

The V and J genes are TRBV7-8 and TRBJ1-3; 8 nucleotides align to TRBD1. Looked up from germline, CDR1 is SGHVS and CDR2 is FQNEAQ. The V and J ends lost 5 bases and 4 bases, in that order; junction bases with no gene match: 4. The CDR3 contains 14 residues. CDR3 sequence: CASSGRDRGNTIYF. CDR3 nucleotide sequence: TGTGCCAGCAGCGGAAGGGACAGGGGAAACACCATATATTTT.

The chain is built from TRBV27 and TRBJ1-5, with 7 bases fitting TRBD1. J lost 0 bases, V lost 5 bases, and 10 bases had no gene match. This CDR3 contains 17 residues. Germline values: CDR1 MNHEY, CDR2 SMNVEV (reference sequence). In nucleotides, the CDR3 is TGTGCCAGCAGTACCTCCGGGACAGACTATAGCAATCAGCCCCAGCATTTT. This gives the protein CASSTSGTDYSNQPQHF.

This clone was counted a few times. The chain carries TRBV5-4 and TRBJ2-3; tentative D call: TRBD1 (5 bases). V lost 0 bases and J lost 3, with 5 bases in between. This CDR3 has 13 amino acids. Germline V gene sequence: CDR1 SGHNT, CDR2 YYREEE (reference sequence). CDR3: CASSLDRTDTQYF. The CDR3, as DNA: TGTGCCAGCAGCTTGGACAGGACAGATACGCAGTATTTT.

This clone was found a few times. The V gene is TRBV7-9, the J gene TRBJ1-1; 7 positions agree with TRBD1. The CDR3 contains 11 residues. The J segment lost 6 bases and the V segment lost 8 bases, leaving 3 bases of the junction unmatched. The V gene's germline CDR1 is SEHNR and CDR2 FQNEAQ (reference sequence). The CDR3 nucleotides are TGTGCCAGCGGGCAGGGGGCTGAAGCTTTCTTT. It translates to CASGQGAEAFF. Full variable domain (rest looked up from reference TRBV7-9 and TRBJ1-1): DTGVSQNPRHKITKRGQNVTFRCDPISEHNRLYWYRQTLGQGPEFLTYFQNEAQLEKSRLLSDRFSAERPKGSFSTLEIQRTEQGDSAMYLCASGQGAEAFFGQGTRLTVV.

The genes are TRBV7-8 and TRBJ1-5, with 9 bases matching TRBD1. The CDR3 contains 18 residues. CDR1 SGHVS and CDR2 FQNEAQ come from the germline V gene. The J segment lost 2 bases and the V segment lost 5 bases, leaving 13 bases of the junction unmatched. In nucleotides, the CDR3 is TGTGCCAGCAGCCTCACCGGGACAGGGATTTTAGGCAATCAGCCCCAGCATTTT. Its protein is CASSLTGTGILGNQPQHF.

V usage is TRBV2 and J usage is TRBJ2-5; 9 positions match TRBD1. J was trimmed by 5 bases and V by 6 bases; bases with no gene match: 4. CDR3 length equals 13 residues. Germline V gene lookup returns CDR1 SNHLY and CDR2 FYNNEI. CDR3 coding DNA: TGTGCCAGCAGCCTAGACAGGGGGGAGACCCAGTACTTC. Translation gives CASSLDRGETQYF.

There are a few counts of this clone. This chain uses TRBV18 with TRBJ1-4; the match to TRBD1 covers 9 bases. Germline CDR1 and CDR2: KGHSH and LQKENI. The CDR3 extends over 17 amino acids. Trimming at V came to 6 bases and at J to 2 bases, leaving 10 bases not matched to a gene. CDR3 sequence: CASSLDRGRQTNEKLFF. DNA of the CDR3: TGTGCCAGCTCTCTCGACAGGGGGAGGCAGACTAATGAAAAACTGTTTTTT.